The 25 T cell receptor beta chains reported below all come from one sample, sequenced in a study of early T cells in non-severe SARS-CoV-2 infection. TCRdb itself ran the 5' RACE reads through MiXCR, one entry per CDR3 protein. The sample consists of some 50,000 distinct CDR3 sequences, more than 9% of them appearing once. Sequences were obtained from whole blood. The source is an adult who was a healthcare worker with PCR-confirmed SARS-CoV-2 infection or an uninfected control (not recorded which).

This clonotype was counted a few times. This chain joins TRBV12-3 or TRBV12-4 and TRBJ2-1; D possibly corresponds to TRBD2 (6 bases). Trimming removed 6 bases at V and 7 bases at J, with 16 bases between. The CDR3 runs 14 residues. The CDR3 DNA is TGTGCCAGCAGCCCGACGACGGGGAGGAATGAGCAGTTCTTC. The encoded protein is CASSPTTGRNEQFF.

In this sample, this clonotype turned up many times. The chain couples TRBV6-2 or TRBV6-3 to TRBJ1-1; D possibly corresponds to TRBD1 (6 bases). This CDR3 contains 17 residues. Per germline, CDR1 MNHEY and CDR2 SVGEGT. V lost 0 bases and J lost 0, with 14 bases in between. CDR3 amino acids: CASSYSSGALMNTEAFF. The CDR3 DNA reads as TGTGCCAGCAGTTACTCGTCGGGGGCACTCATGAACACTGAAGCTTTCTTT.

At least ten counts were recorded for this clonotype. The CDR3 spells CASSTPSGRSGTDTQYF. For the CDR3, the DNA is TGTGCCAGCAGCACCCCGAGCGGGAGAAGTGGCACAGATACGCAGTATTTT. The chain has TRBV13 and TRBJ2-3; TRBD2 matches 8 bases. Trimming at V came to 5 bases and at J to 1 base, leaving 11 bases not matched to a gene. Germline CDR1 reads PRHDT; CDR2 reads FYEKMQ (reference sequence). This CDR3 has 17 amino acids.

The chain employs TRBV6-4 and TRBJ2-3, with 8 bases lining up with TRBD1. V trimming: 0 bases; J trimming: 2 bases; junction bases outside the gene matches: 1. From germline, CDR1 is MRHNA and CDR2 SNTAGT. The length of the CDR3 is 15 residues. The CDR3 loop is CASSDSTGATDTQYF. CDR3 sequence (DNA): TGTGCCAGCAGTGACTCGACAGGGGCCACAGATACGCAGTATTTT.

In its sample, this clonotype was seen many times. The CDR3 is CASSLEDRDDTDTQYF. DNA for the CDR3: TGCGCCAGCAGCTTGGAAGACAGGGACGACACAGATACGCAGTATTTT. This chain links TRBV5-1 with TRBJ2-3; 7 nucleotides align to TRBD1. The CDR3 is made up of 16 amino acids. Looked up from germline, CDR1 is SGHRS and CDR2 is YFSETQ. The V gene end was trimmed by 0 bases and the J gene end by 2 bases; junction bases not matched to a gene: 6.

The chain has TRBV3-1 and TRBJ2-1; TRBD1 is a possible D gene (6 bases). Trimming removed 3 bases at V and 14 bases at J, with 11 bases between. The CDR3 is made up of 11 amino acids. Germline CDR1 and CDR2: LGHDT and YNNKEL (reference sequence). The CDR3 here is CASSHTGMEFF. The DNA of the CDR3 is TGTGCCAGCAGCCATACAGGGATGGAGTTCTTC.

There are many counts of this clonotype. This chain links TRBV20-1 with TRBJ2-7; 9 nucleotides align to TRBD1. CDR1 and CDR2 (germline): DFQATT, SNEGSKA (reference sequence). This CDR3 contains 15 residues. V shed 0 bases, J shed 6 bases, and the junction held 9 bases outside the gene matches. The CDR3 coding sequence is TGCAGTGCTAGAGACTCCGGGACAGGGATATTCGAGCAGTACTTC. Amino acids: CSARDSGTGIFEQYF.

This clonotype was observed a few times. This rearrangement joins TRBV6-2 or TRBV6-3 to TRBJ2-5, with D unresolved. From germline, CDR1 is MNHEY and CDR2 SVGEGT. Trimming cost V 4 bases and J 5 bases, with 11 bases left between them. This CDR3 is built from 13 residues. CDR3 bases: TGTGCCAGCAGTTTGGATAGTCGGGAGACCCAGTACTTC. Protein product: CASSLDSRETQYF.

This clonotype was seen only once. This may arise from a read error, as a much more abundant clone is one base away. The V gene is TRBV7-9, the J gene TRBJ2-7; D remains ambiguous. This CDR3 contains 12 residues. V lost 4 bases and J 0 bases, leaving 4 bases between the germline ends. Germline V gene data show CDR1 as SEHNR and CDR2 as FQNEAQ (reference sequence). DNA of the CDR3: TGTGCCAGCAGCTACACCTCCTACGAGCAGTACTTC. It is translated as CASSYTSYEQYF. The whole variable domain, filled in from reference TRBV7-9 and TRBJ2-7, reads DTGVSQNPRHKITKRGQNVTFRCDPISEHNRLYWYRQTLGQGPEFLTYFQNEAQLEKSRLLSDRFSAERPKGSFSTLEIQRTEQGDSAMYLCASSYTSYEQYFGPGTRLTVT.

This clonotype was seen many times. The rearrangement uses TRBV11-2 and TRBJ2-4; no definite D call. Trimming removed 5 bases at V and 6 bases at J, with 5 bases between. This CDR3 is 11 amino acids long. Germline CDR1 SGHAT, CDR2 FQNNGV. The CDR3 DNA is TGTGCCAGCAGCCCCGGAAACATTCAGTACTTC. It specifies CASSPGNIQYF.

This clonotype was seen many times. The chain joins TRBV20-1 to TRBJ2-1; D might be TRBD1 or TRBD2, each matching 7 bases. Between the trimmed V and J ends, which lost 7 bases and 4 bases, there was a span of 17 bases. The CDR3 extends over 14 amino acids. Germline CDR1 DFQATT, CDR2 SNEGSKA (reference sequence). For the CDR3, the DNA is TGCAGTGTCAGGGGGGGGGCCAGTTACAATGAGCAGTTCTTC. Protein: CSVRGGASYNEQFF.

This clonotype was seen many times. The chain couples TRBV7-2 to TRBJ2-1, with unresolved D. Germline V CDR1 and CDR2: SGHTA, FQGNSA. There are 12 residues in the CDR3. V dropped 5 bases and J dropped 3 bases, with 5 bases sitting between them. CDR3 nucleotides: TGTGCCAGCAGCAGGGACTACAATGAGCAGTTCTTC. Its protein product is CASSRDYNEQFF.

The CDR3 loop reads CASSLRQGEETQYF. CDR3 in DNA: TGTGCCAGCAGTTTACGGCAGGGCGAAGAGACCCAGTACTTC. The gene calls are TRBV12-3 or TRBV12-4 and TRBJ2-5, with a tentative D call TRBD1 (5 bases). The CDR3 covers 14 residues. V lost 2 bases to trimming and J lost 3 bases, with 10 bases between them.

This clonotype appeared many times. The rearrangement joins TRBV29-1 to TRBJ2-1; D unclear. The germline CDR1 and CDR2 sequences are SQVTM and ANQGSEA. V was shortened by 2 bases and J by 9 bases, with 11 bases between the two germline ends. The CDR3 runs 12 residues. The CDR3 reads CSVELDGGEQFF. In nucleotides, the CDR3 is TGCAGCGTTGAACTGGATGGCGGTGAGCAGTTCTTC.

The CDR3 DNA reads as TGTGCCAGCAGTTACTGGGAGACCGGGGAGCTGTTTTTT. Protein product: CASSYWETGELFF. The chain is built from TRBV6-2 or TRBV6-3 and TRBJ2-2, with D maybe TRBD2 (5 bases). Germline V gene sequence: CDR1 MNHEY, CDR2 SVGEGT. This CDR3 has 13 residues. V was cut by 1 base and J by 5 bases, with 5 bases left in between.

In its sample, this clonotype was seen many times. The limits of the CDR3 on the DNA are not certain, so only TCRdb's listed CDR3 is given. The chain couples TRBV28 to TRBJ2-2; TRBD1 is taken as the D call from the table, unchecked against the DNA. The length of the CDR3 is 15 amino acids, counting both ends. Per the germline V gene, CDR1 is MDHEN and CDR2 is SYDVKM. CDR3 region: CASSSSGLNTGELFF.

V and J are TRBV18 and TRBJ2-5, with 8 bases fitting TRBD1. Germline CDR1 and CDR2: KGHSH and LQKENI. With V trimmed by 4 bases and J by 4 bases, 5 bases remained unmatched. This CDR3 is built from 14 residues. The CDR3 loop is CASSRTGWRETQYF. The CDR3 coding sequence is TGTGCCAGCTCACGGACAGGGTGGAGAGAGACCCAGTACTTC.

The chain employs TRBV12-3 or TRBV12-4 and TRBJ1-2; no reliable D call. V lost 2 bases and J 7 bases, leaving 11 bases between the germline ends. This CDR3 spans 13 amino acids. The CDR3 DNA reads as TGTGCCAGCAGTTTACCCTCCGGGAGTGGCTACACCTTC. Translating gives CASSLPSGSGYTF.

This clonotype was counted many times. The chain links TRBV12-3 or TRBV12-4 to TRBJ2-1; 12 bases are a match to TRBD1. This CDR3 has 16 amino acids. J gave up 7 bases and V 3 bases, and 7 bases lay outside the gene matches. CDR3 sequence reads: CASSFRGQGAGNEQFF. The DNA for the CDR3 is TGTGCCAGCAGTTTTAGGGGACAGGGGGCGGGTAATGAGCAGTTCTTC.

This clonotype was found many times. This chain links TRBV6-5 with TRBJ2-3; tentatively, D is TRBD1 (5 bases). The ends were cut back, 2 bases at V and 6 bases at J, with 15 bases in the middle. This CDR3 is 15 amino acids long. CDR1 is MNHEY, CDR2 SVGAGI, per germline. The CDR3 is CASSYGADPSDTQYF. The CDR3 DNA follows: TGTGCCAGCAGTTACGGGGCAGACCCAAGTGATACGCAGTATTTT.

This clonotype came up many times. This chain links TRBV18 with TRBJ2-7; D could derive from TRBD1 or TRBD2 (6 bases each). CDR1 is KGHSH and CDR2 is LQKENI in the germline V gene. The CDR3 is 14 amino acids. Trimming took 0 bases from V and 7 from J, leaving 13 bases between them. CDR3 coding DNA: TGTGCCAGCTCACCACCGGGGGGCCGGTGGGAGCAGTACTTC. Translation gives CASSPPGGRWEQYF. The full variable domain, its missing parts supplied by reference TRBV18 and TRBJ2-7, is NAGVMQNPRHLVRRRGQEARLRCSPMKGHSHVYWYRQLPEEGLKFMVYLQKENIIDESGMPKERFSAEFPKEGPSILRIQQVVRGDSAAYFCASSPPGGRWEQYFGPGTRLTVT.

This clonotype has ten or more counts. The chain recombines TRBV29-1 with TRBJ2-7; D unresolved. The CDR3 is made up of 13 amino acids. Germline-derived CDR1 and CDR2 are SQVTM and ANQGSEA. Trimming cost V 6 bases and J 1 base, with 13 bases left between them. The CDR3 bases are TGCAGCGTCGGTCTAGAGACGTCCTACGAGCAGTACTTC. Amino acids: CSVGLETSYEQYF.

CDR3 DNA sequence: TGTGCCAGCAGTGTAAGACGACAAAGGGACACCGGGGAGCTGTTTTTT. Protein sequence: CASSVRRQRDTGELFF. The rearrangement joins TRBV2 to TRBJ2-2; D gene unclear. Germline loops: CDR1 SNHLY, CDR2 FYNNEI. The CDR3 loop spans 16 amino acids. With 4 bases removed from V and 3 bases from J, the gap between germline ends came to 15 bases.

This clonotype has at least ten counts. J is TRBJ2-2 and V is TRBV27; D might be TRBD1 (5 bases). V was clipped by 8 bases and J by 5 bases, with 18 bases between them. This CDR3 is built from 15 residues. Germline lookup yields CDR1 MNHEY and CDR2 SMNVEV (reference sequence). CDR3 amino acids: CASVFERGWTGELFF. DNA of the CDR3: TGTGCCAGCGTTTTCGAAAGGGGTTGGACCGGGGAGCTGTTTTTT.

This clonotype showed up many times. This chain joins TRBV19 and TRBJ2-3; D remains unclear. Trimming stripped 5 bases from V and 2 bases from J, with 17 bases between. The CDR3 has 16 amino acids. In germline, CDR1 is LNHDA, CDR2 SQIVND (reference sequence). CDR3 sequence reads: CASSPLWNGPTDTQYF. For the CDR3, the DNA is TGTGCCAGTAGTCCCCTCTGGAACGGACCCACAGATACGCAGTATTTT.